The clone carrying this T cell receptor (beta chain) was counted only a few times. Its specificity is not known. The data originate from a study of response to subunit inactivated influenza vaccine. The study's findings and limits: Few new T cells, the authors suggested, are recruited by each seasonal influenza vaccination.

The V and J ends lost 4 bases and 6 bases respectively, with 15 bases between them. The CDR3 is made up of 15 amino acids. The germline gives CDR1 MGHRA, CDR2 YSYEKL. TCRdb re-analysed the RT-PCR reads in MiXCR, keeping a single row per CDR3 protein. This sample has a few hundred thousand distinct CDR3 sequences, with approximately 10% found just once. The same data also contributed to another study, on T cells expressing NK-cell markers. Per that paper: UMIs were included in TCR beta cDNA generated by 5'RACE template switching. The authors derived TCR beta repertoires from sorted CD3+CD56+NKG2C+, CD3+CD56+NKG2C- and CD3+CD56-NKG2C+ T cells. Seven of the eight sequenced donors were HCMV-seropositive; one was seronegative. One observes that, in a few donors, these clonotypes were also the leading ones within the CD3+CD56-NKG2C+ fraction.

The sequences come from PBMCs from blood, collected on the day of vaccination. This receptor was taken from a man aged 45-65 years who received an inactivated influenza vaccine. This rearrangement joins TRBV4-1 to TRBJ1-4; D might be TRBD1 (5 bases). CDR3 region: CASSRSPGQDEKLFF. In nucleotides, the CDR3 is TGCGCCAGCAGCCGGTCCCCAGGACAAGATGAAAAACTGTTTTTT.